The T cell receptor beta chain under discussion was sequenced for a study of neoadjuvant anti-PD-1 for oral cavity cancer. About the research overall: Patients without progression got a fourth dose around day 43. General study findings and limits: Larger post-treatment preexisting tumor clones tracked with greater tumor shrinkage.

Comments on this clone: Antigen: not known.

Libraries were prepared by immunoSEQ multiplex PCR; TCRdb keeps only in-frame clonotypes and omits some of them. The sample lists approximately 7,400 clones; more than 40% were seen once. These newly diagnosed stage II-IVA oral cavity squamous cell carcinoma patients had no prior systemic or radiation treatment. The receptor was derived from a person between 40 and 80 years old with oral cavity squamous cell carcinoma. The specimen comprised tumor tissue, sampled before nivolumab (anti-PD-1) treatment.

CDR3 DNA sequence: TGTGCCAGTAGTATGCCCGAGGGACTAGCGAACACCGGGGAGCTGTTTTTT. Its protein product is CASSMPEGLANTGELFF. The chain is built from TRBV19 and TRBJ2-2, with 8 bases fitting TRBD2. J gave up 0 bases and V 3 bases, and 6 bases lay outside the gene matches. The germline V gene encodes CDR1 LNHDA and CDR2 SQIVND (reference sequence). This CDR3 region has 17 residues.